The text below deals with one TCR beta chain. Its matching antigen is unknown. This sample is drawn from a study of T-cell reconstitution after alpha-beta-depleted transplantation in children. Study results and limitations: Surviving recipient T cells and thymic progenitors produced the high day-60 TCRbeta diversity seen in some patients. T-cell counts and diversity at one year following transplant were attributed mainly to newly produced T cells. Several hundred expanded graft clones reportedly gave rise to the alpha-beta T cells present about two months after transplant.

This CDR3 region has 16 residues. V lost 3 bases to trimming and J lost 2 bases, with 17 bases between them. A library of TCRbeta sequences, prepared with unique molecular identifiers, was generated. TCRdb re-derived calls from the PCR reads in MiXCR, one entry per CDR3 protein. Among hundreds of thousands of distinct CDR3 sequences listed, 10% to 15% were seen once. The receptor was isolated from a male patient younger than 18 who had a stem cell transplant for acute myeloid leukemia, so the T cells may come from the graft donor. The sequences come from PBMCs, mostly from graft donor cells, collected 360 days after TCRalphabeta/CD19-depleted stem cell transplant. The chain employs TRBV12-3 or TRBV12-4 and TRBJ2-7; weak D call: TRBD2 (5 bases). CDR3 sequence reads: CASSLGLRARAYEQYF. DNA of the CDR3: TGTGCCAGCAGTTTGGGCTTGAGGGCGAGGGCCTACGAGCAGTACTTC.